This T cell receptor beta chain was recorded in a study of T cell responses to AZD1222 COVID-19 vaccine. Details on this clone: The antigen is unknown.

Per germline, CDR1 SGHTA and CDR2 FQGTGA. The V gene lost 1 base and the J gene lost 1 base, with 10 bases spanning the gap. This CDR3 contains 15 residues. Data came from immunoSEQ multiplex PCR; TCRdb stores just in-frame clones and leaves some out. Of under 130,000 clones detected, more than 90% appear once; the ten largest clones hold approximately 1.1%. Study conclusions and caveats: Clonal diversity was possibly underestimated, and the donors were mostly white British, with more females. Nearly half of the spike-specific TCRs reportedly recognize variant regions that carry no mutations. Dominant at 160-218 and 743-854, vaccine-associated CD4 TCRs also spanned spike.

The receptor was isolated from an adult in good health. The sample here was peripheral blood, taken on day 0 of AZD1222 vaccination. The J gene is TRBJ1-1, the V gene TRBV7-3; D is undetermined. CDR3 bases: TGTGCCAGCAGCTTAAGCCCGGAAGAGAACACTGAAGCTTTCTTT. This gives the protein CASSLSPEENTEAFF.